This entry lists 26 T cell receptor beta chains sequenced from one sample in a study of blood T cells in healthy people across ages. It was with a sample-barcoded 5' primer and a J-beta primer mix that a second PCR of roughly 7 to 12 cycles was run. TCRdb re-called the 5' RACE reads through MiXCR, storing one row per CDR3 protein. Found here are around 1,500,000 distinct CDR3 sequences, around 42% of them singletons; the top ten hold roughly 7.9%. Sample: blood. The receptor set was obtained from a young woman in good health.

The chain carries TRBV6-6 and TRBJ1-5; 7 bases match TRBD1. V trimming: 1 base; J trimming: 5 bases; junction bases outside the gene matches: 5. The CDR3 spans 15 residues. The germline V gene encodes CDR1 MNHNY and CDR2 SVGAGI (reference sequence). CDR3 sequence: CASSYLIQGDQPQHF. The CDR3 nucleotides read TGTGCCAGCAGTTACTTGATTCAGGGGGATCAGCCCCAGCATTTT.

This chain links TRBV2 with TRBJ2-5, with D possibly TRBD2 on 6 matching bases. Germline lookup yields CDR1 SNHLY and CDR2 FYNNEI. Deletions cut 2 bases from V and 5 bases from J, with 12 bases between. The CDR3 runs to 14 residues. DNA for the CDR3: TGTGCCAGCAGTGAACGGGACTCCCTCGAGACCCAGTACTTC. This encodes CASSERDSLETQYF.

V is TRBV5-1 and J is TRBJ1-1; D call uncertain. Germline lookup yields CDR1 SGHRS and CDR2 YFSETQ. The CDR3 totals 14 residues. The V and J ends lost 6 bases and 5 bases respectively, with 17 bases between them. The CDR3 DNA is TGCGCCAGCAACATAGGGTTAAGAGAGACTGAAGCTTTCTTT. Encoded protein: CASNIGLRETEAFF.

The J gene is TRBJ1-6, the V gene TRBV3-1, with TRBD1 as a possible D gene (5 bases). The CDR3 is 15 amino acids. The V end was cut by 1 base, the J end by 5 bases, with 9 bases between. Germline loops: CDR1 LGHDT, CDR2 YNNKEL (reference sequence). CDR3 DNA sequence: TGTGCCAGCAGCCAAGGGGACGGTGATAATTCACCCCTCCACTTT. Translating it yields CASSQGDGDNSPLHF.

The chain links TRBV4-2 to TRBJ2-5, with 12 bases lining up with TRBD2. The germline gives CDR1 LGHNA, CDR2 YNFKEQ. The V and J ends lost 6 bases and 11 bases, in that order; junction bases with no gene match: 13. The CDR3 totals 15 residues. CDR3 in amino acids: CASSLAGGLYNEQYF. CDR3 sequence (DNA): TGTGCCAGCAGTCTAGCGGGGGGGCTCTACAATGAGCAGTACTTC.

This clonotype was detected a few times. The rearrangement uses TRBV7-6 and TRBJ2-1; 15 bases map to TRBD2. Trimming at V came to 5 bases and at J to 7 bases, leaving 6 bases not matched to a gene. In germline, CDR1 is SGHVS, CDR2 FNYEAQ. The CDR3 totals 16 residues. The CDR3 region has the DNA TGTGCCAGCAGCGACGGACTAGCGGGGGGGACTAATGAGCAGTTCTTC. This gives the protein CASSDGLAGGTNEQFF.

The CDR3 loop reads CASSYVSGGGNEQFF. CDR3 sequence (DNA): TGTGCCAGCAGTTACGTGAGCGGGGGGGGAAATGAGCAGTTCTTC. V usage is TRBV6-2 or TRBV6-3 and J usage is TRBJ2-1; TRBD2 aligns across 10 bases. CDR1 is MNHEY and CDR2 is SVGEGT in the germline V gene. The CDR3 has 15 amino acids. With V trimmed by 2 bases and J by 7 bases, 5 bases remained unmatched.

This sequence joins TRBV20-1 and TRBJ1-2; D may be TRBD1 (5 bases). Germline lookup yields CDR1 DFQATT and CDR2 SNEGSKA (reference sequence). The CDR3 sequence is 15 residues long. Deletions cut 3 bases from V and 5 bases from J, with 19 bases between. The DNA of the CDR3 is TGCAGTGCTAGGACCCAGGGCGGAGAGGGGTATGGCTACACCTTC. Its translation is CSARTQGGEGYGYTF.

This chain joins TRBV5-1 and TRBJ2-1, with unresolved D. Germline CDR1 and CDR2: SGHRS and YFSETQ. V was shortened by 4 bases and J by 2 bases, with 16 bases between the two germline ends. The CDR3 is 16 residues long. The CDR3: CASSTGGRAPYNEQFF. For the CDR3, the DNA is TGCGCCAGCAGCACGGGCGGACGAGCCCCCTACAATGAGCAGTTCTTC.

This clonotype was found once. The chain joins TRBV10-2 to TRBJ2-2; 10 nucleotides line up with TRBD2. This CDR3 is 21 amino acids long. Trimming removed 2 bases from V and 1 base from J; junction bases left unmatched: 16. The germline V gene has CDR1 WSHSY and CDR2 SAAADI. CDR3 DNA sequence: TGCGCCAGCAGTGAGGACTGGGCGGTGGCTAGCGGGGGCCGGAACACCGGGGAGCTGTTTTTT. Protein: CASSEDWAVASGGRNTGELFF.

This clonotype was picked up a small number of times. The chain uses TRBV7-9 and TRBJ2-7, with 8 bases identical to TRBD2. This CDR3 is 15 amino acids long. The V and J ends lost 2 bases and 6 bases, in that order; junction bases with no gene match: 9. The germline V gene has CDR1 SEHNR and CDR2 FQNEAQ (reference sequence). DNA for the CDR3: TGTGCCAGCAGCTTATGGGCGGGAGGAGGAGCCGAGCAGTACTTC. It translates to CASSLWAGGGAEQYF.

This clonotype was counted a few times. The CDR3 DNA sequence: TGCAGTGCTAGGCCGAGACCCTTCGATGAGCAGTTCTTC. This codes for CSARPRPFDEQFF. The chain joins TRBV20-1 to TRBJ2-1; D not resolved. The CDR3 runs 13 residues. Germline V gene sequence: CDR1 DFQATT, CDR2 SNEGSKA (reference sequence). Trimming cost V 3 bases and J 8 bases, with 14 bases left between them.

There are many counts of this clonotype. This chain uses TRBV4-2 with TRBJ2-7; 8 bases agree with TRBD2. V was clipped by 0 bases and J by 2 bases; unmatched bases: 6. CDR1 LGHNA and CDR2 YNFKEQ come from the germline V gene. This CDR3 region has 16 residues. CDR3 bases: TGTGCCAGCAGCCAAGATCTAGCGGGTCTTACCTACGAGCAGTACTTC. Protein: CASSQDLAGLTYEQYF.

The V gene is TRBV9, the J gene TRBJ2-4; TRBD2 is a possible D gene (6 bases). The CDR3 is made up of 13 amino acids. Per the germline V gene, CDR1 is SGDLS and CDR2 is YYNGEE. The ends were cut back, 1 base at V and 13 bases at J, with 15 bases in the middle. In DNA form, the CDR3 reads TGTGCCAGCAGCGTAAATCCAGCGGGCTCCCAGTACTTC. It encodes CASSVNPAGSQYF.

The rearrangement links TRBV20-1 to TRBJ1-4; a weak D match, TRBD1 (5 bases). There are 15 residues in the CDR3. Per the germline V gene, CDR1 is DFQATT and CDR2 is SNEGSKA (reference sequence). V was clipped by 3 bases and J by 4 bases, with 15 bases between them. CDR3 in amino acids: CSARSSRGGNEKLFF. CDR3 sequence (DNA): TGCAGTGCTAGGTCCAGCCGGGGGGGTAATGAAAAACTGTTTTTT.

The rearrangement joins TRBV12-3 or TRBV12-4 to TRBJ2-7; TRBD1 might be the D (7 bases). The ends were cut back, 6 bases at V and 7 bases at J, with 22 bases in the middle. This CDR3 region has 15 residues. This CDR3 reads CASSPQGGKGSEQYF. Written as DNA, the CDR3 is TGTGCCAGCAGCCCTCAGGGGGGCAAGGGAAGTGAGCAGTACTTC.

This clonotype was counted a few times. The V and J genes are TRBV28 and TRBJ2-3; tentatively, D is TRBD2 (7 bases). V lost 9 bases, J lost 6 bases, and 22 bases lay in between. There are 15 residues in the CDR3. In germline, CDR1 is MDHEN, CDR2 SYDVKM. The CDR3 reads CASNMLAARGDTQYF. The DNA for the CDR3 is TGTGCCAGTAATATGCTAGCGGCAAGGGGGGATACGCAGTATTTT.

This rearrangement joins TRBV10-3 to TRBJ2-3, with D possibly matching TRBD2 (6 bases). The V end was cut by 3 bases, the J end by 5 bases, with 18 bases between. From germline, CDR1 is ENHRY and CDR2 SYGVKD. The CDR3 loop spans 16 amino acids. CDR3 nucleotide sequence: TGTGCCATCAGTGACGGCCCGGGCGGGGTAGGAGATACGCAGTATTTT. Its translation: CAISDGPGGVGDTQYF.

This chain joins TRBV20-1 and TRBJ1-5; unclear D gene. This CDR3 spans 16 amino acids. V was shortened by 0 bases and J by 4 bases, with 16 bases between the two germline ends. Germline V CDR1 and CDR2: DFQATT, SNEGSKA (reference sequence). This chain's CDR3 is CSARDSQEPFNQPQHF. The CDR3 bases are TGCAGTGCTAGAGATAGCCAGGAACCTTTTAATCAGCCCCAGCATTTT.

This chain links TRBV5-1 with TRBJ2-7, with 7 bases aligning to TRBD2. The DNA end is more similar to TRBJ2-5, so the J call may be wrong. The germline gives CDR1 SGHRS, CDR2 YFSETQ. This CDR3 region has 14 residues. CDR3 loop: CASSPGLPQKTQYF. CDR3 sequence (DNA): TGCGCCAGCAGCCCGGGACTACCCCAGAAGACCCAGTACTTC.

This clonotype has a handful of counts. The rearrangement uses TRBV12-3 or TRBV12-4 and TRBJ1-1; D remains ambiguous. The length of the CDR3 is 14 residues. V was shortened by 7 bases and J by 5 bases, with 17 bases between the two germline ends. This CDR3 is CASTHLPERTEAFF. DNA of the CDR3: TGTGCCAGCACCCATCTTCCAGAACGGACTGAAGCTTTCTTT.

This sequence joins TRBV4-2 and TRBJ2-2, with unresolved D. The germline V gene encodes CDR1 LGHNA and CDR2 YNFKEQ. V was shortened by 1 base and J by 4 bases, with 7 bases between the two germline ends. The CDR3 covers 14 residues. The CDR3 coding sequence is TGTGCCAGCAGCCAAGCGTTCATCACCGGGGAGCTGTTTTTT. Its protein is CASSQAFITGELFF.

The CDR3 DNA sequence: TGCAGTGCTAGAGATCTCGGCAGCCACGAGCAGTACTTC. It translates to CSARDLGSHEQYF. This chain joins TRBV20-1 and TRBJ2-7; unclear D gene. CDR3 length: 13 residues. Trimming stripped 0 bases from V and 5 bases from J, with 11 bases between. Germline V lookup: CDR1 DFQATT, CDR2 SNEGSKA (reference sequence).

The rearrangement uses TRBV3-1 and TRBJ1-2, with unresolved D. Germline V gene lookup returns CDR1 LGHDT and CDR2 YNNKEL (reference sequence). Trimming removed 0 bases at V and 11 bases at J, with 10 bases between. This CDR3 comprises 12 residues. The CDR3 reads CASSQEVGDYTF. CDR3 bases: TGTGCCAGCAGCCAAGAAGTAGGTGATTACACCTTC. The whole variable domain, filled in from reference TRBV3-1 and TRBJ1-2, reads DTAVSQTPKYLVTQMGNDKSIKCEQNLGHDTMYWYKQDSKKFLKIMFSYNNKELIINETVPNRFSPKSPDKAHLNLHINSLELGDSAVYFCASSQEVGDYTFGSGTRLTVV.

This rearrangement joins TRBV20-1 to TRBJ1-1; the match to TRBD1 covers 8 bases. CDR3 length: 15 residues. V shed 2 bases and J 2 bases; nucleotides not matched to a gene: 7. Germline CDR1 DFQATT, CDR2 SNEGSKA (reference sequence). DNA for the CDR3: TGCAGTGCTAGACAACGAGGGACAGGCAACACTGAAGCTTTCTTT. Translating it yields CSARQRGTGNTEAFF.

The rearrangement joins TRBV20-1 to TRBJ2-1; D unclear. Trimming took 1 base from V and 4 from J, leaving 11 bases between them. The CDR3 totals 14 residues. Per the germline V gene, CDR1 is DFQATT and CDR2 is SNEGSKA (reference sequence). This CDR3 reads CSARARIRYNEQFF. The DNA for the CDR3 is TGCAGTGCTAGAGCACGGATCCGATACAATGAGCAGTTCTTC.